This is a list of T cell receptor beta chains from one sample in a study of T cell responses to AZD1222 COVID-19 vaccine. TCRdb keeps only in-frame clones here, not all; method: immunoSEQ multiplex PCR. The table shows 97,000 or so clones, with about 89% occurring only once. Sequencing was performed on peripheral blood, taken 28 days after the second AZD1222 dose. The receptors were gathered from an adult who received the AZD1222 COVID-19 vaccine. Both conserved end residues are part of each CDR3. A D gene is named only where the DNA matches it firmly. Expanded clones are given a class, and other clones once, few, many or no size at all.

TRBJ2-7,TRBV6-5,NA,NA,CASSYSAGLAYEQYF,TGTGCCAGCAGTTACTCGGCAGGGTTGGCCTACGAGCAGTACTTC
TRBJ2-1,TRBV29-1,NA,NA,CSVPHGGPMFNEQFF,TGCAGCGTTCCCCATGGGGGACCGATGTTCAATGAGCAGTTCTTC
TRBJ1-5,TRBV28,NA,TRBD1,CASSPGTGSDPQHF,TGTGCCAGCAGCCCCGGGACAGGGTCCGATCCCCAGCATTTT
TRBJ1-2,TRBV9,few,TRBD1,CASSARDRPIYGYTF,TGTGCCAGCAGCGCACGGGACAGGCCCATCTATGGCTACACCTTC
TRBJ1-5,TRBV28,NA,NA,CASSLGGSNQPQHF,TGTGCCAGCAGTTTGGGGGGGAGCAATCAGCCCCAGCATTTT
TRBJ2-6,TRBV10-3,NA,TRBD2,CAISVPGLGSGANVLTF,TGTGCCATCAGTGTCCCGGGACTAGGTTCCGGGGCCAACGTCCTGACTTTC
TRBJ2-5,TRBV7-2,once,TRBD2,CASSFTGTSAVGETQYF,TGTGCCAGCAGCTTCACGGGGACTAGCGCTGTTGGAGAGACCCAGTACTTC
TRBJ1-1,TRBV9,NA,NA,CASSVSGAETEAFF,TGTGCCAGCAGCGTATCGGGCGCGGAAACTGAAGCTTTCTTT
TRBJ2-6,TRBV2,NA,NA,CASTRDGSGANVLTF,TGTGCCAGCACCCGGGACGGCTCTGGGGCCAACGTCCTGACTTTC
TRBJ1-2,TRBV7-8,NA,TRBD1,CASSLPGTGGDGYTF,TGTGCCAGCAGCCTTCCCGGGACAGGGGGCGATGGCTACACCTTC
TRBJ2-3,TRBV10-3,NA,NA,CASEGGGSTDTQYF,TGTGCCAGCGAGGGCGGTGGTAGCACAGATACGCAGTATTTT
TRBJ1-5,TRBV6-6,NA,NA,CAHSTQGLSNQPQHF,TGTGCCCATTCTACCCAGGGGTTGAGCAATCAGCCCCAGCATTTT
TRBJ1-2,TRBV19,NA,NA,CASSKFPANYGYTF,TGTGCCAGTAGTAAGTTCCCTGCCAACTATGGCTACACCTTC
TRBJ1-2,TRBV5-6,NA,NA,CASSRARRNHGYTF,TGTGCCAGCAGCCGCGCGCGAAGAAACCATGGCTACACCTTC
TRBJ2-3,TRBV9,NA,NA,CASSVISTDTQYF,TGTGCCAGCAGCGTAATTAGCACAGATACGCAGTATTTT
TRBJ1-5,TRBV7-2,NA,TRBD1,CASSQRDSWYSNQPQHF,TGTGCCAGCAGCCAACGGGACAGCTGGTATAGCAATCAGCCCCAGCATTTT
TRBJ1-2,TRBV18,NA,NA,CASSPDRIYGYTF,TGTGCCAGCTCCCCCGACAGGATCTATGGCTACACCTTC
TRBJ2-7,TRBV28,NA,NA,CASSLTGRFYEQYF,TGTGCCAGCAGTTTAACGGGGAGATTCTACGAGCAGTACTTC
TRBJ2-1,TRBV18,NA,NA,CASSPDSAYGRGNEQFF,TGTGCCAGCTCACCAGATTCGGCTTACGGACGCGGTAATGAGCAGTTCTTC
TRBJ1-1,TRBV3-1/TRBV3-2,NA,NA,CASSQDGQTQAFF,TGTGCCAGCAGCCAAGATGGCCAGACACAAGCTTTCTTT
TRBJ2-5,TRBV12-3/TRBV12-4,NA,NA,CASSLIGGTQYF,TGTGCCAGCAGCCTCATCGGGGGGACCCAGTACTTC
TRBJ1-5,TRBV4-3,NA,NA,CASSQEIAQPQHF,TGCGCCAGCAGCCAAGAGATCGCTCAGCCCCAGCATTTT
TRBJ2-3,TRBV19,NA,TRBD2,CASTGGRVADTQYF,TGTGCCAGTACGGGCGGGAGGGTGGCAGATACGCAGTATTTT
TRBJ1-2,TRBV25-1,NA,NA,CASSIGTVYGYTF,TGTGCCAGCAGCATCGGTACAGTCTATGGCTACACCTTC
TRBJ2-5,TRBV24-1,NA,TRBD1,CATSDPSDRQETQYF,TGTGCCACCAGTGATCCCTCGGACAGGCAAGAGACCCAGTACTTC
TRBJ1-2,TRBV9,NA,NA,CASTSGPTGGYTF,TGTGCCAGCACCTCCGGTCCAACGGGTGGCTACACCTTC
TRBJ2-1,TRBV25-1,NA,NA,CASSETGGSLNEQFF,TGTGCCAGCAGTGAAACCGGGGGTAGTTTGAATGAGCAGTTCTTC
TRBJ2-2,TRBV5-1,NA,NA,CASRADSRAGELFF,TGCGCCAGCAGGGCCGATTCTCGGGCCGGGGAGCTGTTTTTT
TRBJ2-5,TRBV20-1,NA,NA,CSASGGLFPETQYF,TGCAGTGCTAGTGGGGGGCTTTTTCCGGAGACCCAGTACTTC